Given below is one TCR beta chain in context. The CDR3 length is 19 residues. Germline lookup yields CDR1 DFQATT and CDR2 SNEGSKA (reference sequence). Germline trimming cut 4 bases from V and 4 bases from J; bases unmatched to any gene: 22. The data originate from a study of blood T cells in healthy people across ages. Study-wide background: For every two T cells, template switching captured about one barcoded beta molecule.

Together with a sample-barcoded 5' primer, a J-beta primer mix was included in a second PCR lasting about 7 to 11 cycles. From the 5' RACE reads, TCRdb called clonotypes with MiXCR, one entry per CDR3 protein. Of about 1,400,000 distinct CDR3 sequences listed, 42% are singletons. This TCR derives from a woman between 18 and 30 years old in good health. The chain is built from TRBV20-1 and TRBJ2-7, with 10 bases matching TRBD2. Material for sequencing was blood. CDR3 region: CSATPTGLAETLNGYEQYF. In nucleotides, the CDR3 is TGCAGTGCTACCCCAACCGGACTAGCGGAAACCCTTAATGGATACGAGCAGTACTTC.